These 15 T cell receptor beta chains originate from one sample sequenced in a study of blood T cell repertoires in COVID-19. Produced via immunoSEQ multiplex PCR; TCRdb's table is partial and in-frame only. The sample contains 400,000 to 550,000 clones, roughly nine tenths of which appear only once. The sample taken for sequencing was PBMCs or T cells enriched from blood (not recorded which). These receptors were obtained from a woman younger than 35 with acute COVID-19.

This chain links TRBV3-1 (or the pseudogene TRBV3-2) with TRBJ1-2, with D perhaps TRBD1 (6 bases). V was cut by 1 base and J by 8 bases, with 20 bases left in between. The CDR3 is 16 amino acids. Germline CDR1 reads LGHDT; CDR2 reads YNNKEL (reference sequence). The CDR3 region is CASSQATGTFLLGYTF. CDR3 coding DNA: TGTGCCAGCAGCCAAGCGACAGGAACCTTTCTTCTAGGCTACACCTTC.

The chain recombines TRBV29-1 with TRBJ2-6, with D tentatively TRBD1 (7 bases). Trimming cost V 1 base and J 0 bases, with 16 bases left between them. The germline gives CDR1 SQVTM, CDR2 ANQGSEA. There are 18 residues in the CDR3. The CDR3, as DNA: TGCAGCGTTGAAGGGAGGGGGCCGAGAAACTCTGGGGCCAACGTCCTGACTTTC. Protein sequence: CSVEGRGPRNSGANVLTF.

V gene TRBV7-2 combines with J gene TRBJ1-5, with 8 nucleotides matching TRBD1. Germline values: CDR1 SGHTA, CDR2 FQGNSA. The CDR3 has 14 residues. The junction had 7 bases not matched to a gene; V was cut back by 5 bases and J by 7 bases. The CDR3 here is CASSPQGARQPQHF. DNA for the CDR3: TGTGCCAGCAGCCCCCAGGGGGCGCGACAGCCCCAGCATTTT.

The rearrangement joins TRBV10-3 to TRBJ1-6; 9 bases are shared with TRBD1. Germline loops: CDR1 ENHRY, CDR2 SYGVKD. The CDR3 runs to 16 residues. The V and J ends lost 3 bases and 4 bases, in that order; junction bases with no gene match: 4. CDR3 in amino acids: CAISEQGARYNSPLHF. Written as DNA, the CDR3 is TGTGCCATCAGTGAACAGGGGGCGCGTTATAATTCACCCCTCCACTTT.

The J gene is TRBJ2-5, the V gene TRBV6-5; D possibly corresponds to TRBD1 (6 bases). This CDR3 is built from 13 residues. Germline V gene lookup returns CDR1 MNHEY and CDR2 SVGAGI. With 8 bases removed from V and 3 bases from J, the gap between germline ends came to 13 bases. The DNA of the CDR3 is TGTGCCAGCGCAAAAACAGGGAAAGAGACCCAGTACTTC. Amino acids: CASAKTGKETQYF.

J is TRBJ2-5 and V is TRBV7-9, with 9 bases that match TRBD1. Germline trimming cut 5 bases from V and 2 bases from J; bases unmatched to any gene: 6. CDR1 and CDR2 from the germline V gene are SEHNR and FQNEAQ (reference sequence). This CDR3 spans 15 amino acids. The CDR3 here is CASSPRDRVQETQYF. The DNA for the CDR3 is TGTGCCAGCAGCCCCCGGGACAGGGTACAAGAGACCCAGTACTTC.

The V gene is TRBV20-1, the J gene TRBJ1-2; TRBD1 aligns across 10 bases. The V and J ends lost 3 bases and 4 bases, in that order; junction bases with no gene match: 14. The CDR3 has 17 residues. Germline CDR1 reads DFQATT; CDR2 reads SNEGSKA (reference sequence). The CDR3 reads CSASQTPRDRGAYGYTF. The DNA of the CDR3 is TGCAGTGCTAGTCAAACCCCGCGGGACAGGGGAGCCTATGGCTACACCTTC.

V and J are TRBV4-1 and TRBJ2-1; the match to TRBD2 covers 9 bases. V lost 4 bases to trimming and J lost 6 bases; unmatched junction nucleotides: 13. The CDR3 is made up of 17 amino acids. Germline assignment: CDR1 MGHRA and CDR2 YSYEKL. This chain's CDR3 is CASSRGGLARLGNEQFF. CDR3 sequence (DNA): TGCGCCAGCAGCCGAGGCGGACTAGCGAGGCTGGGCAATGAGCAGTTCTTC.

The CDR3 nucleotides read TGCGCCAGCAGCCAAGAGGGCGACTATTCCTACGAGCAGTACTTC. Protein sequence: CASSQEGDYSYEQYF. The chain is built from TRBV4-1 and TRBJ2-7, with a weak D call TRBD2 (5 bases). Germline V gives CDR1 MGHRA, CDR2 YSYEKL. The CDR3 totals 15 residues. Trimming stripped 0 bases from V and 1 base from J, with 10 bases between.

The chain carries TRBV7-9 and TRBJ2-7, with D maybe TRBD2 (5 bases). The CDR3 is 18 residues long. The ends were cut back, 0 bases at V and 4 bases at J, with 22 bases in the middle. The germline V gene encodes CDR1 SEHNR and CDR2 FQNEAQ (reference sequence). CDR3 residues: CASSLAVDSLGITYEQYF. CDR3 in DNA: TGTGCCAGCAGCTTAGCTGTGGACTCCCTAGGGATTACTTACGAGCAGTACTTC. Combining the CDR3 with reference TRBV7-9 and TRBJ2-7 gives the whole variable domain DTGVSQNPRHKITKRGQNVTFRCDPISEHNRLYWYRQTLGQGPEFLTYFQNEAQLEKSRLLSDRFSAERPKGSFSTLEIQRTEQGDSAMYLCASSLAVDSLGITYEQYFGPGTRLTVT.

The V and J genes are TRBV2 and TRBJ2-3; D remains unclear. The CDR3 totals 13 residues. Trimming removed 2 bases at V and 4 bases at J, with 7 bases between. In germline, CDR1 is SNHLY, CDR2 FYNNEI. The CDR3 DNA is TGTGCCAGCAGTGAACTAAGAGCAGATACGCAGTATTTT. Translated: CASSELRADTQYF.

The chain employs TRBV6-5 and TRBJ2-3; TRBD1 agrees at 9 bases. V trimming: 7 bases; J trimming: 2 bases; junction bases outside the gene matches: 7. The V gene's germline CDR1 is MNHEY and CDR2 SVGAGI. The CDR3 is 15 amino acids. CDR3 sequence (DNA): TGTGCCAGCACAAAGACAGGGGGTCCCACAGATACGCAGTATTTT. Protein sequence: CASTKTGGPTDTQYF.

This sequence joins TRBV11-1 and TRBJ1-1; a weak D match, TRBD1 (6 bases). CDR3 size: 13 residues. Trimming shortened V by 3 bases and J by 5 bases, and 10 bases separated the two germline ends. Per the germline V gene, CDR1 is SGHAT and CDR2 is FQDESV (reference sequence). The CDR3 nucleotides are TGTGCCAGCAGCTTCCAGGGGATGACTGAAGCTTTCTTT. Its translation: CASSFQGMTEAFF.

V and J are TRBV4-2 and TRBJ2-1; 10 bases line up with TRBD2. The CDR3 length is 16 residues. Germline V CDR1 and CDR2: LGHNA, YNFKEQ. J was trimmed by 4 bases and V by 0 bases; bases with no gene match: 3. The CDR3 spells CASSQDGTSEYNEQFF. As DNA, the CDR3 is TGTGCCAGCAGCCAAGATGGGACTAGCGAATACAATGAGCAGTTCTTC.

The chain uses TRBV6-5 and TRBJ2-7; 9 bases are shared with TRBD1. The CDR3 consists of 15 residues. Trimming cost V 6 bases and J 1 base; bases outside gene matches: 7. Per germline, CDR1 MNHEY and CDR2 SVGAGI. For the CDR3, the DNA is TGTGCCAGCAGCCGCGGACAGGGGCCTTCCTACGAGCAGTACTTC. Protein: CASSRGQGPSYEQYF.